This T cell receptor beta chain was identified in a study of T cell responses to AZD1222 COVID-19 vaccine. Repertoires were generated with immunoSEQ multiplex PCR, while TCRdb's copy carries only in-frame clones and drops some. The table records under 110,000 clones, 85% to 90% of them present only once. The CDR3 has 17 residues. Per the germline V gene, CDR1 is SGHAT and CDR2 is FQNNGV. V lost 5 bases to trimming and J lost 0 bases; unmatched junction nucleotides: 9. The origin of this receptor is an adult in good health. The specimen comprised peripheral blood, sampled on day 0 of AZD1222 vaccination. The chain carries TRBV11-2 and TRBJ2-1; 8 bases line up with TRBD2. This chain's CDR3 is CASSGSGTSVSYNEQFF. The CDR3 nucleotides read TGTGCCAGCAGCGGGTCTGGGACTAGTGTCTCCTACAATGAGCAGTTCTTC.